The entry below gives a single TCR beta chain sequence along with its context. This specimen belongs to a study of blood T cell repertoires in COVID-19. Profiled with immunoSEQ multiplex PCR; TCRdb holds only in-frame clones, not every one. The table shows about 77,000 clones, with 80% occurring only once. V was shortened by 0 bases and J by 4 bases, with 9 bases between the two germline ends. The CDR3 is made up of 14 amino acids. Germline values: CDR1 MGHRA, CDR2 YSYEKL. This sequence was found in a woman in her 70s with acute or convalescent COVID-19. Sequencing was done on a sample of peripheral blood. V and J are TRBV4-1 and TRBJ2-5; TRBD1 might be the D (5 bases). DNA of the CDR3: TGCGCCAGCAGCCAAGACAGGGTGAGAGAGACCCAGTACTTC. It specifies CASSQDRVRETQYF.